Included here is one T cell receptor (beta chain) sequence, with context. This specimen comes from a study of T cells expressing NK-cell markers. From its re-call of the 5' RACE reads, TCRdb lists each CDR3 protein once, without DNA. Listed are about 390,000 distinct CDR3 sequences; about 11% falls within the top ten. Sequenced material: blood T cells: a sorted CD56 or NKG2C T cell subset, CD4+ or CD8+ T cells, or bulk PBMC T cells (not recorded which). The TCR sequence derives from a woman aged 45-59 years in good health.

CDR3 sequence: CASSRGLAGEEQFF. The chain employs TRBV11-2 and TRBJ2-1; checking the TCRdb D call of TRBD2 is not possible without DNA. Germline values: CDR1 SGHAT, CDR2 FQNNGV. The CDR3 has 14 amino acids.